This passage covers 13 T cell receptor beta chains from one sample sequenced in a study of shared clonotypes between healthy human individuals. Profiling relied on immunoSEQ multiplex PCR, and the TCRdb table lists in-frame clones only, not all of them. The sample yields 700,000 or so clones, 60% to 80% seen once. The sequenced sample was memory CD4+ T cells sorted from blood. Subset reported: CD45RA-negative fraction. The receptors come from a woman aged 25 to 39 in good health.

The chain employs TRBV28 and TRBJ2-7; tentatively, D is TRBD2 (6 bases). There are 13 residues in the CDR3. Trimming removed 5 bases from V and 4 bases from J, with 12 bases in between. Germline CDR1 MDHEN, CDR2 SYDVKM. For the CDR3, the DNA is TGTGCCAGCAGTAGGGAGGTCGGGTACGAGCAGTACTTC. It specifies CASSREVGYEQYF. The entire variable domain, with the rest obtained from reference TRBV28 and TRBJ2-7, is as follows: DVKVTQSSRYLVKRTGEKVFLECVQDMDHENMFWYRQDPGLGLRLIYFSYDVKMKEKGDIPEGYSVSREKKERFSLILESASTNQTSMYLCASSREVGYEQYFGPGTRLTVT.

The chain combines TRBV11-3 with TRBJ2-1, with TRBD2 identical over 15 bases. Trimming at V came to 3 bases and at J to 8 bases, leaving 2 bases not matched to a gene. Germline assignment: CDR1 SGHNT and CDR2 YENEEA. The CDR3 is made up of 15 amino acids. The CDR3 region is CASSLGLAGGDEQFF. For the CDR3, the DNA is TGTGCCAGCAGCTTGGGACTAGCGGGAGGAGATGAGCAGTTCTTC.

This clone was seen only once. This rearrangement joins TRBV6-1 to TRBJ2-5, with a tentative D call TRBD1 (6 bases). The ends were cut back, 1 base at V and 4 bases at J, with 16 bases in the middle. Looked up from germline, CDR1 is MNHNS and CDR2 is SASEGT. The CDR3 totals 16 residues. CDR3 sequence: CASSEVSGAIGETQYF. CDR3 coding DNA: TGTGCCAGCAGTGAAGTGTCAGGGGCGATAGGAGAGACCCAGTACTTC.

The V and J genes are TRBV15 and TRBJ2-3; TRBD1 is a possible D gene (6 bases). The CDR3 is 15 amino acids. Per germline, CDR1 LNHNV and CDR2 YYDKDF (reference sequence). Trimming shortened V by 6 bases and J by 4 bases, and 17 bases separated the two germline ends. As DNA, the CDR3 is TGTGCCACCAGTAATAGACGAACAGGGCCAGATACGCAGTATTTT. It is translated as CATSNRRTGPDTQYF.

This clone showed up just a few times. The chain recombines TRBV27 with TRBJ1-1; 7 bases agree with TRBD1. After removal of 8 bases from V and 11 bases from J, the junction contained 14 bases not matched to a gene. In germline, CDR1 is MNHEY, CDR2 SMNVEV (reference sequence). CDR3 length: 13 amino acids. CDR3 loop: CASQPLDRVGAFF. Written as DNA, the CDR3 is TGTGCCAGCCAACCCCTCGACAGGGTTGGGGCTTTCTTT.

The chain carries TRBV10-3 and TRBJ2-7; D might be TRBD2 (5 bases). V was shortened by 5 bases and J by 0 bases, with 17 bases between the two germline ends. Germline assignment: CDR1 ENHRY and CDR2 SYGVKD. This CDR3 comprises 16 residues. The CDR3, as DNA: TGTGCCATCAGTAGGACTGCACAGACAAGCTCCTACGAGCAGTACTTC. Residues: CAISRTAQTSSYEQYF.

On this clone: Other DNA sequences in this sample translate to the same CDR3. The chain has TRBV5-1 and TRBJ1-1; 9 nucleotides line up with TRBD1. CDR1 and CDR2 from the germline V gene are SGHRS and YFSETQ. This CDR3 region has 14 residues. Losses at the gene ends were 3 bases for V and 5 bases for J; bases not matched to a gene: 5. CDR3 coding DNA: TGCGCCAGCAGCTCACAGGGGGCACGGACTGAAGCTTTCTTT. This codes for CASSSQGARTEAFF. Full variable domain (remainder filled in from reference TRBV5-1 and TRBJ1-1): KAGVTQTPRYLIKTRGQQVTLSCSPISGHRSVSWYQQTPGQGLQFLFEYFSETQRNKGNFPGRFSGRQFSNSRSEMNVSTLELGDSALYLCASSSQGARTEAFFGQGTRLTVV.

Comments on this clone: At one boundary the junction diverges from the germline segment, which might be a read error. The chain has TRBV28 and TRBJ1-5, with 12 bases aligning to TRBD1. Germline loops: CDR1 MDHEN, CDR2 SYDVKM. This CDR3 has 14 amino acids. The CDR3 DNA sequence: TGCGGGACAGGGGGCCTTATTTCGCATCAGCCCCAGCATTTT. Translating gives CGTGGLISHQPQHF.

The rearrangement joins TRBV9 to TRBJ2-5; D may be TRBD1 (6 bases). The J call is doubtful: the DNA matches TRBJ2-7 better. The CDR3 runs 15 residues. Germline CDR1 reads SGDLS; CDR2 reads YYNGEE. CDR3 bases: TGTGCCAGCAGCGCAGCAACAGGGAGCTCCTACGAGCAGTACTTC. Amino acids: CASSAATGSSYEQYF.

The J gene is TRBJ2-1, the V gene TRBV5-1, with D perhaps TRBD1 (5 bases). V lost 4 bases and J 4 bases, leaving 9 bases between the germline ends. The germline V gene encodes CDR1 SGHRS and CDR2 YFSETQ. This CDR3 comprises 13 residues. CDR3 sequence: CASSNQGYNEQFF. CDR3 nucleotide sequence: TGCGCCAGCAGCAATCAGGGTTACAATGAGCAGTTCTTC.

This chain links TRBV5-1 with TRBJ2-7; no clear D gene. Trimming shortened V by 2 bases and J by 0 bases, and 9 bases separated the two germline ends. The germline gives CDR1 SGHRS, CDR2 YFSETQ. This CDR3 comprises 14 residues. DNA for the CDR3: TGCGCCAGCAGCTTCGGCGCCAGCTCCTACGAGCAGTACTTC. Translation gives CASSFGASSYEQYF.

The V call is TRBV5-4, the J call TRBJ2-1, with 7 bases aligning to TRBD2. The length of the CDR3 is 14 residues. V trimming: 1 base; J trimming: 6 bases; junction bases outside the gene matches: 4. CDR1 is SGHNT, CDR2 YYREEE, per germline (reference sequence). CDR3 loop: CASSLSLATNEQFF. In DNA form, the CDR3 reads TGTGCCAGCAGCTTGTCACTAGCGACCAATGAGCAGTTCTTC.

The gene calls are TRBV27 and TRBJ1-2, with D possibly being TRBD1 (5 bases). The V end lost 2 bases, the J end lost 4 bases, and 14 bases lay between the germline ends. Germline loops: CDR1 MNHEY, CDR2 SMNVEV (reference sequence). There are 15 residues in the CDR3. The CDR3 coding sequence is TGTGCCAGCAGTTTACGTGGAGGGAGGGGCTATGGCTACACCTTC. Residues: CASSLRGGRGYGYTF.